Listed below are T cell receptor beta chains from one sample, sequenced in a study of blood T cell repertoires in COVID-19. Libraries were prepared by immunoSEQ multiplex PCR; TCRdb keeps only in-frame clonotypes and omits some of them. Seen here are about 55,000 clones, roughly 85% observed once, and the top ten hold less than 3%. The sample comprised peripheral blood. Every receptor here comes from an elderly man with acute or convalescent COVID-19. CDR3s include the opening cysteine and the closing phenylalanine or tryptophan. The order of the fields is D gene, J gene, V gene, clone size, CDR3 length, CDR3 protein, CDR3 DNA. The D gene is left open where the match is weak. Not every row has a clone size; where given, it reads once, few, many or a size class.

NA | TRBJ2-3 | TRBV7-2 | NA | 18 | CASSLEGAQRVIPHTQYF | TGTGCCAGCAGCTTAGAAGGAGCGCAGCGGGTGATCCCACATACGCAGTATTTT
NA | TRBJ2-3 | TRBV7-9 | NA | 15 | CASSPRRAGTDTQYF | TGTGCCAGCAGCCCCCGCAGGGCGGGCACAGATACGCAGTATTTT
NA | TRBJ1-2 | TRBV2 | few | 14 | CASSDPGDDYGYTF | TGTGCCAGCAGTGATCCAGGGGACGACTATGGCTACACCTTC
TRBD1 | TRBJ2-2 | TRBV19 | NA | 15 | CASSAGTVNTGELFF | TGTGCCAGTAGTGCCGGGACAGTTAACACCGGGGAGCTGTTTTTT
TRBD2 | TRBJ2-2 | TRBV12-3/TRBV12-4 | NA | 13 | CASKQREVGELFF | TGTGCCAGCAAACAGCGGGAGGTCGGGGAGCTGTTTTTT
NA | TRBJ2-3 | TRBV7-6 | once | 15 | CASSLADGLTDTQYF | TGTGCCAGCAGCTTAGCAGACGGGTTAACAGATACGCAGTATTTT
TRBD2 | TRBJ2-3 | TRBV27 | few | 14 | CASQLAGGSDTQYF | TGTGCCAGCCAACTAGCGGGGGGTTCAGATACGCAGTATTTT
NA | TRBJ2-2 | TRBV11-3 | NA | 13 | CASSSRDTGELFF | TGTGCCAGCAGCTCCCGCGACACCGGGGAGCTGTTTTTT
NA | TRBJ2-7 | TRBV27 | NA | 13 | CASSLWTGNEQYF | TGTGCCAGCAGTTTATGGACTGGGAACGAGCAGTACTTC
TRBD2 | TRBJ2-7 | TRBV3-1/TRBV3-2 | NA | 14 | CASSRRLAGDEQYF | TGTGCCAGCAGCCGAAGACTAGCGGGGGACGAGCAGTACTTC
TRBD2 | TRBJ2-5 | TRBV7-2 | NA | 15 | CASSPRTSGGPNQYF | TGTGCCAGCAGCCCTCGGACTAGCGGGGGGCCGAACCAGTACTTC
TRBD1 | TRBJ1-4 | TRBV5-5 | NA | 13 | CASRQGSNEKLFF | TGTGCCAGCAGACAGGGGTCTAATGAAAAACTGTTTTTT
NA | TRBJ1-6 | TRBV12-5 | few | 15 | CASGPDSLYNSPLHF | TGTGCTAGTGGTCCGGACAGCCTATATAATTCACCCCTCCACTTT
NA | TRBJ1-2 | TRBV9 | NA | 15 | CASSVHTPGTYGYTF | TGTGCCAGCAGCGTCCACACTCCCGGGACATATGGCTACACCTTC
NA | TRBJ1-3 | TRBV5-8 | NA | 14 | CASSIAGDGNTIYF | TGTGCCAGCAGCATAGCAGGGGACGGAAACACCATATATTTT
NA | TRBJ1-5 | TRBV2 | NA | 15 | CASTADTGKGQPQHF | TGTGCCAGCACCGCCGACACAGGGAAAGGGCAGCCCCAGCATTTT
NA | TRBJ1-2 | TRBV12-3/TRBV12-4 | NA | 13 | CASRSRANYGYTF | TGTGCCAGCAGGTCCAGGGCAAACTATGGCTACACCTTC
NA | TRBJ2-3 | TRBV7-6 | NA | 16 | CASSFPDSSSTDTQYF | TGTGCCAGCAGCTTTCCCGACTCCTCCAGCACAGATACGCAGTATTTT
NA | TRBJ1-2 | TRBV5-1 | NA | 13 | CASSLEDGRGYTF | TGCGCCAGCAGCTTGGAAGACGGGAGGGGCTACACCTTC